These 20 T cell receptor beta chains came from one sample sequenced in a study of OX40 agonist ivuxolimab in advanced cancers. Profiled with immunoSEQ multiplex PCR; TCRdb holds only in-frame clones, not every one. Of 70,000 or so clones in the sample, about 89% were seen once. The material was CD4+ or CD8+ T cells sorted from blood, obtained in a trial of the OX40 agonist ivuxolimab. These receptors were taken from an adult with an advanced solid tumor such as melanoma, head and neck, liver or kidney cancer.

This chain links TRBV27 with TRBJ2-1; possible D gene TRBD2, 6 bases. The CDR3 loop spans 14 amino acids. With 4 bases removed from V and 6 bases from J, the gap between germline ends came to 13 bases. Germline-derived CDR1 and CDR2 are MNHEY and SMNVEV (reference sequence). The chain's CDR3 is CASSYAGSSNEQFF. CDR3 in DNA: TGTGCCAGCAGTTACGCGGGAAGTAGCAATGAGCAGTTCTTC.

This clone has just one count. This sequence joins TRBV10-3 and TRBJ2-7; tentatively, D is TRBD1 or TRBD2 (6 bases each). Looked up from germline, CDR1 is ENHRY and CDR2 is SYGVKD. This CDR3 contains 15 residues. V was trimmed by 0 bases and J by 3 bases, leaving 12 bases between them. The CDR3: CAISESFKGGYEQYF. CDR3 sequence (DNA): TGTGCCATCAGTGAGTCGTTCAAGGGGGGCTACGAGCAGTACTTC.

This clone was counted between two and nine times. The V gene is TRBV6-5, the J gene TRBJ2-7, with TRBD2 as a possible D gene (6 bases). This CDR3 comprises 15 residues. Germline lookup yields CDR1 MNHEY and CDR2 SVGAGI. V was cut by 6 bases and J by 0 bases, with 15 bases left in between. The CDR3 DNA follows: TGTGCCAGCAGCGGCCAGAGCGGGTACTCCTACGAGCAGTACTTC. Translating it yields CASSGQSGYSYEQYF.

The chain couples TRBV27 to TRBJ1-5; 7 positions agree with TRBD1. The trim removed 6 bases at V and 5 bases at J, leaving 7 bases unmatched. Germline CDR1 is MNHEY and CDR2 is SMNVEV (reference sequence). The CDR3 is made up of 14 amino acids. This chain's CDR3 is CASRKGTADQPQHF. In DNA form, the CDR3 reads TGTGCCAGCAGGAAAGGGACAGCCGATCAGCCCCAGCATTTT.

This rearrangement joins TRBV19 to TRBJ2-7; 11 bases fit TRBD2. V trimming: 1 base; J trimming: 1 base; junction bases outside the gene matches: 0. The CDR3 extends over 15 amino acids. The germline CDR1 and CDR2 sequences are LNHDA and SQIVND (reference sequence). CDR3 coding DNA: TGTGCCAGTAGTATAGGACTAGCGGGATCCTACGAGCAGTACTTC. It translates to CASSIGLAGSYEQYF.

CDR3 protein: CASSLVTGFEQYF. The CDR3 DNA is TGTGCCAGCAGCTTGGTGACAGGCTTCGAGCAGTACTTC. The V and J genes are TRBV5-6 and TRBJ2-7, with D maybe TRBD1 (6 bases). V gave up 0 bases and J gave up 6 bases, with 10 bases separating them. CDR1 and CDR2 (germline): SGHDT, YYEEEE. The CDR3 is made up of 13 amino acids.

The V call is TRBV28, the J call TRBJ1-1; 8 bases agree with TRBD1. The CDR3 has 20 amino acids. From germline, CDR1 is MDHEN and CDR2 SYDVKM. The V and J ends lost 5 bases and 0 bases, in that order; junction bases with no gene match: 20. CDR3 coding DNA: TGTGCCAGCAGTCTACCGGGACAGGTCAATCCCGGGGATATGAACACTGAAGCTTTCTTT. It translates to CASSLPGQVNPGDMNTEAFF.

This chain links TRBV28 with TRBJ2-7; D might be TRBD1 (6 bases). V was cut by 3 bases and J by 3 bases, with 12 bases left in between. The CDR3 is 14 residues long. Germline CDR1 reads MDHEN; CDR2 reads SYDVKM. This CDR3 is CASSFRGNDYEQYF. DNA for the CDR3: TGTGCCAGCAGTTTTAGGGGGAACGACTACGAGCAGTACTTC.

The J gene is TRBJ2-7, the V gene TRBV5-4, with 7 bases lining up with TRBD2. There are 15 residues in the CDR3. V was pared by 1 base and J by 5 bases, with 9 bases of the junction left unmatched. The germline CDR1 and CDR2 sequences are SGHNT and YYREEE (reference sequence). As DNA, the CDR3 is TGTGCCAGCAGCTTGAGGACTAGTTCTTTGGACGAGCAGTACTTC. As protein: CASSLRTSSLDEQYF. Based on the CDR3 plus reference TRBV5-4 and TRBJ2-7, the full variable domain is ETGVTQSPTHLIKTRGQQVTLRCSSQSGHNTVSWYQQALGQGPQFIFQYYREEENGRGNFPPRFSGLQFPNYSSELNVNALELDDSALYLCASSLRTSSLDEQYFGPGTRLTVT.

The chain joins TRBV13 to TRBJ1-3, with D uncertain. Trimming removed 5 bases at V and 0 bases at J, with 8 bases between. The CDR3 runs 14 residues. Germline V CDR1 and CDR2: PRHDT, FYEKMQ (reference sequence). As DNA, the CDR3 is TGTGCCAGCAGCCCCGCGAGCTCTGGAAACACCATATATTTT. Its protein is CASSPASSGNTIYF.

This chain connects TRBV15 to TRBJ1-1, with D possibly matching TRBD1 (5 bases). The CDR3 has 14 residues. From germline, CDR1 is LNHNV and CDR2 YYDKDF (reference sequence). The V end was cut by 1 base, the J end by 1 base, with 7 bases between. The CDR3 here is CATSRGGANTEAFF. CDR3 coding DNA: TGTGCCACCAGCAGAGGAGGGGCGAACACTGAAGCTTTCTTT.

The chain's CDR3 is CASSQAGSGSGYEQYF. CDR3 DNA: TGTGCCAGCAGCCAAGCGGGGAGCGGGAGTGGCTACGAGCAGTACTTC. The chain recombines TRBV4-2 with TRBJ2-7; 8 bases align to TRBD2. Germline CDR1 LGHNA, CDR2 YNFKEQ. There are 16 residues in the CDR3. V was clipped by 1 base and J by 3 bases; unmatched bases: 8.

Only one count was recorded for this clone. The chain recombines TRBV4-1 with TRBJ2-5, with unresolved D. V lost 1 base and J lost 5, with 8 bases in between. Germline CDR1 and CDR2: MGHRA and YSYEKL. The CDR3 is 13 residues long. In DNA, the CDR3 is TGCGCCAGCAGCCAAGGGTATTCGGAGACCCAGTACTTC. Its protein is CASSQGYSETQYF.

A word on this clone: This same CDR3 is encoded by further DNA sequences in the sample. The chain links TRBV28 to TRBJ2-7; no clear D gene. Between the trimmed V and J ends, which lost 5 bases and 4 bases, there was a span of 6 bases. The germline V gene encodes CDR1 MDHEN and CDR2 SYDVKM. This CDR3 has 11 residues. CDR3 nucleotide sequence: TGTGCCAGCAGTCCCGATTACGAGCAGTACTTC. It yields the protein CASSPDYEQYF.

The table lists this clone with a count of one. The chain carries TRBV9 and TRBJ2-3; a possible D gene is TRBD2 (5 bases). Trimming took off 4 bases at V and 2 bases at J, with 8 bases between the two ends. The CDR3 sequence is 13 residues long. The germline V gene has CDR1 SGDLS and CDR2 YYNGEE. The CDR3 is CASSPGLTDTQYF. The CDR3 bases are TGTGCCAGCAGCCCCGGACTCACAGATACGCAGTATTTT.

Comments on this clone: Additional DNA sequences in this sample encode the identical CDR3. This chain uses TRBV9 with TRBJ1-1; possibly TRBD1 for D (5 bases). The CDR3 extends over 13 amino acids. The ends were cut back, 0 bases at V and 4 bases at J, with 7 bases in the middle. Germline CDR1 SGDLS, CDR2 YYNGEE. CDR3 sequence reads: CASSVGGTTEAFF. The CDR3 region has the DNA TGTGCCAGCAGCGTAGGGGGCACCACTGAAGCTTTCTTT.

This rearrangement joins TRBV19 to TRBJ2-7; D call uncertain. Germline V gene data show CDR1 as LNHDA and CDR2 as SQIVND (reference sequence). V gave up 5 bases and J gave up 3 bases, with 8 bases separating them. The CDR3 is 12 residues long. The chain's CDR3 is CASSSGYYEQYF. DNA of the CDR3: TGTGCCAGTAGTTCCGGGTACTACGAGCAGTACTTC.

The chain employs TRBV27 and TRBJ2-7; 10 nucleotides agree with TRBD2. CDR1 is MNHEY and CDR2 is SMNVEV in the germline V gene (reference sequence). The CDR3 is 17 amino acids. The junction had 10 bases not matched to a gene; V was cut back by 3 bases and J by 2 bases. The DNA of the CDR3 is TGTGCCAGCAGTTTTTCCGGACTAGCGGAAATCCCCTACGAGCAGTACTTC. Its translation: CASSFSGLAEIPYEQYF.

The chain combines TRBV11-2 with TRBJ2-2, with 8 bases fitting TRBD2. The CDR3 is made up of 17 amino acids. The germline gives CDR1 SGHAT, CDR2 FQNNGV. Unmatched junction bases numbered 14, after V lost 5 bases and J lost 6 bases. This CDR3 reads CASSRVMGLVNPGELFF. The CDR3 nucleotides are TGTGCCAGCAGCCGAGTCATGGGACTAGTAAACCCCGGGGAGCTGTTTTTT.

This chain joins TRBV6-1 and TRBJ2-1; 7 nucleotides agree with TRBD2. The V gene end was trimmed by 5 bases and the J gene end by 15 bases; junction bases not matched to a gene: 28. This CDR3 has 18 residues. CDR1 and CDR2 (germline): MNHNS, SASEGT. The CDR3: CASSQGLSGWELSAMRFF. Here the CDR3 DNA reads TGTGCCAGCAGTCAAGGGCTTAGCGGGTGGGAGCTGTCAGCAATGCGGTTCTTC.